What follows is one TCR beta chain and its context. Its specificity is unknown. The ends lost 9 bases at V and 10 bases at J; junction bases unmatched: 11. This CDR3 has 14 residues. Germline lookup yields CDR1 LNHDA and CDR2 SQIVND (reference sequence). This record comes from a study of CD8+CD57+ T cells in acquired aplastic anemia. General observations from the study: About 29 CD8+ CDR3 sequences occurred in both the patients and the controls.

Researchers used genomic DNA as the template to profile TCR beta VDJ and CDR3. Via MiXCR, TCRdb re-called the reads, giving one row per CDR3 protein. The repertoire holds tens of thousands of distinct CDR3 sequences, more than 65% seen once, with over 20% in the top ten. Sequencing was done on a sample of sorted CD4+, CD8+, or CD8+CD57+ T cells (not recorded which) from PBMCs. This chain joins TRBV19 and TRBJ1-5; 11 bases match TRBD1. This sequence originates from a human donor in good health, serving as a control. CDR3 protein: CASSLGQGGGPQHF. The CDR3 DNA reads TGTGCCAGCAGCTTGGGACAGGGGGGTGGCCCCCAGCATTTT.